The 24 T cell receptor beta chains reported below all come from one sample, sequenced in a study of persistence of HIV-infected CD4 T cells. The immunoSEQ assay was version 4, run in survey mode. Data came from immunoSEQ multiplex PCR; TCRdb stores just in-frame clones and leaves some out. The data hold 37,000 or so clones, with over 80% observed a single time. These receptors lack a known antigen. This nonspecific control used anti-CD3/anti-CD28 bead stimulation of CD4+ T cells. Sorting of responding CD4+ T cells relied on upregulated CD40 ligand together with CD69. Material: CD4+ T cells sorted from PBMCs after roughly 19-hour stimulation, obtained from a patient who received antiretroviral therapy. The receptor set was obtained from an adult man with HIV who was CMV-seropositive.

The chain links TRBV6-5 to TRBJ1-1; D gene uncertain. This CDR3 is built from 11 residues. Germline V gene data show CDR1 as MNHEY and CDR2 as SVGAGI. Trimming took off 6 bases at V and 8 bases at J, with 10 bases between the two ends. The CDR3 DNA follows: TGTGCCAGCAGGCGAGGGCACGAAGCTTTCTTT. This translates into CASRRGHEAFF.

The chain has TRBV7-2 and TRBJ2-3, with 8 bases that match TRBD1. This CDR3 comprises 17 residues. The V gene end was trimmed by 3 bases and the J gene end by 3 bases; junction bases not matched to a gene: 11. Germline-derived CDR1 and CDR2 are SGHTA and FQGNSA. CDR3 protein: CASSFEEHRGRTDTQYF. CDR3 DNA sequence: TGTGCCAGCAGCTTCGAGGAGCACAGGGGGAGGACAGATACGCAGTATTTT. Full variable domain (missing parts from reference TRBV7-2 and TRBJ2-3): GAGVSQSPSNKVTEKGKDVELRCDPISGHTALYWYRQSLGQGLEFLIYFQGNSAPDKSGLPSDRFSAERTGGSVSTLTIQRTQQEDSAVYLCASSFEEHRGRTDTQYFGPGTRLTVL.

This clone was counted only a few times. The chain recombines TRBV18 with TRBJ1-4, with 7 bases fitting TRBD1. Trimming cost V 1 base and J 11 bases; bases outside gene matches: 13. This CDR3 spans 16 amino acids. The germline gives CDR1 KGHSH, CDR2 LQKENI. CDR3 nucleotide sequence: TGTGCCAGCTCACCACGAGTCATACAGGGGCGGGAGAAACTGTTTTTT. Translation: CASSPRVIQGREKLFF.

The chain recombines TRBV3-1 (or the pseudogene TRBV3-2) with TRBJ2-1; 11 bases fit TRBD1. This CDR3 has 16 residues. V trimming: 4 bases; J trimming: 4 bases; junction bases outside the gene matches: 6. CDR1 is LGHDT and CDR2 is YNNKEL in the germline V gene (reference sequence). The CDR3 sequence is CASSPPWDRGYNEQFF. The DNA for the CDR3 is TGTGCCAGCAGCCCTCCGTGGGACAGGGGGTACAATGAGCAGTTCTTC.

The chain carries TRBV18 and TRBJ2-7; D remains ambiguous. There are 14 residues in the CDR3. Looked up from germline, CDR1 is KGHSH and CDR2 is LQKENI. With 4 bases removed from V and 2 bases from J, the gap between germline ends came to 12 bases. CDR3 loop: CASSHALFPYEQYF. CDR3 DNA sequence: TGTGCCAGCTCACACGCCTTATTCCCCTACGAGCAGTACTTC. Using reference TRBV18 and TRBJ2-7 for the parts outside the CDR3, the full variable domain is NAGVMQNPRHLVRRRGQEARLRCSPMKGHSHVYWYRQLPEEGLKFMVYLQKENIIDESGMPKERFSAEFPKEGPSILRIQQVVRGDSAAYFCASSHALFPYEQYFGPGTRLTVT.

The chain recombines TRBV27 with TRBJ2-1, with 10 bases identical to TRBD2. V lost 5 bases, J lost 6 bases, and 10 bases stayed unmatched. Germline V gene lookup returns CDR1 MNHEY and CDR2 SMNVEV (reference sequence). This CDR3 has 16 amino acids. CDR3 in amino acids: CASSPGAGGQLNEQFF. The CDR3, as DNA: TGTGCCAGCAGTCCAGGAGCGGGGGGGCAGCTCAATGAGCAGTTCTTC.

The rearrangement links TRBV14 to TRBJ2-5, with TRBD2 identical over 9 bases. From germline, CDR1 is SGHDN and CDR2 FVKESK. The CDR3 has 15 residues. Trimming at V came to 5 bases and at J to 3 bases, leaving 7 bases not matched to a gene. The CDR3 DNA is TGTGCCAGCAGCACTCTAGCGGGGAGAGAAGAGACCCAGTACTTC. Translating it yields CASSTLAGREETQYF.

V gene TRBV19 combines with J gene TRBJ1-1; 7 bases match TRBD1. Trimming removed 5 bases from V and 4 bases from J; junction bases left unmatched: 7. From germline, CDR1 is LNHDA and CDR2 SQIVND (reference sequence). The length of the CDR3 is 14 residues. As DNA, the CDR3 is TGTGCCAGTAGTGCAGACAGGGCGGCCACTGAAGCTTTCTTT. Encoded protein: CASSADRAATEAFF.

V usage is TRBV10-3 and J usage is TRBJ2-2, with 12 bases identical to TRBD2. J was trimmed by 0 bases and V by 5 bases; bases with no gene match: 1. This CDR3 has 16 amino acids. Germline assignment: CDR1 ENHRY and CDR2 SYGVKD. The CDR3 here is CAISRTSGANTGELFF. The CDR3 nucleotides read TGTGCCATCAGTCGGACTAGCGGGGCGAACACCGGGGAGCTGTTTTTT.

The rearrangement joins TRBV15 to TRBJ2-6, with TRBD1 identical over 7 bases. Germline lookup yields CDR1 LNHNV and CDR2 YYDKDF (reference sequence). Trimming took 5 bases from V and 1 from J; bases not matched to a gene: 8. This CDR3 comprises 17 residues. The CDR3 coding sequence is TGTGCCACCAGCCAGACAAGACAGGGATCTGGGGCCAACGTCCTGACTTTC. Protein: CATSQTRQGSGANVLTF.

This chain links TRBV3-1 (or the pseudogene TRBV3-2) with TRBJ1-3; D call uncertain. The CDR3 is 17 amino acids. Looked up from germline, CDR1 is LGHDT and CDR2 is YNNKEL (reference sequence). The germline V and J ends were trimmed by 3 bases and 4 bases, with 19 bases remaining between them. Here the CDR3 DNA reads TGTGCCAGCAGCCATTTGACAACCTCCTCCTACGGAAACACCATATATTTT. This translates into CASSHLTTSSYGNTIYF.

The chain carries TRBV10-3 and TRBJ2-1; D is unresolved. V gave up 0 bases and J gave up 6 bases, with 0 bases separating them. CDR1 is ENHRY and CDR2 is SYGVKD in the germline V gene. The CDR3 covers 11 residues. The CDR3 reads CAISESNEQFF. CDR3 nucleotide sequence: TGTGCCATCAGTGAGTCCAATGAGCAGTTCTTC.

This clone has only one observation. CDR3 DNA: TGTGCCAGCAGCTCCGGACAGGGTCGAGCTTTCTTT. It yields the protein CASSSGQGRAFF. V is TRBV11-3 and J is TRBJ1-1; 8 bases fit TRBD1. In germline, CDR1 is SGHNT, CDR2 YENEEA. The CDR3 is 12 residues long. The ends lost 4 bases at V and 10 bases at J; junction bases unmatched: 5.

The DNA of the CDR3 is TGTGCCAGCTCACTATACAGGGGCGATAACAATCAGCCCCAGCATTTT. Protein: CASSLYRGDNNQPQHF. The rearrangement links TRBV18 to TRBJ1-5; 7 nucleotides match TRBD1. This CDR3 is 16 amino acids long. Trimming at V came to 4 bases and at J to 3 bases, leaving 9 bases not matched to a gene. Germline V gene sequence: CDR1 KGHSH, CDR2 LQKENI.

The V call is TRBV7-3, the J call TRBJ2-2; tentatively, D is TRBD2 (5 bases). V shed 5 bases and J shed 4 bases, with 14 bases lying between them. This CDR3 is 15 amino acids long. Germline loops: CDR1 SGHTA, CDR2 FQGTGA. The CDR3 DNA reads TGTGCCAGCAGCCCCAGGCAGGCGGGCACCGGGGAGCTGTTTTTT. As protein: CASSPRQAGTGELFF.

The gene calls are TRBV10-1 and TRBJ1-1, with 7 positions matching TRBD1. The CDR3 spans 13 residues. The ends lost 6 bases at V and 5 bases at J; junction bases unmatched: 6. Germline V gene data show CDR1 as WNHNN and CDR2 as SYGVQD (reference sequence). The CDR3 nucleotides are TGCGCCAGCAGCCGGGACAGAGGGACTGAAGCTTTCTTT. This translates into CASSRDRGTEAFF.

The V and J genes are TRBV30 and TRBJ2-7, with 9 nucleotides matching TRBD2. The J segment lost 5 bases and the V segment lost 0 bases, leaving 11 bases of the junction unmatched. The CDR3 length is 16 residues. Germline V lookup: CDR1 GTSNPN, CDR2 SVGIG (reference sequence). This chain's CDR3 is CAWSVQYSGSVNEQYF. For the CDR3, the DNA is TGTGCCTGGAGTGTACAGTATAGCGGGAGTGTCAACGAGCAGTACTTC.

The rearrangement joins TRBV27 to TRBJ1-2; D unresolved. The germline CDR1 and CDR2 sequences are MNHEY and SMNVEV (reference sequence). V was shortened by 2 bases and J by 4 bases, with 8 bases between the two germline ends. This CDR3 has 13 amino acids. The CDR3 protein is CASSLKEGYGYTF. CDR3 DNA sequence: TGTGCCAGCAGTTTAAAGGAGGGCTATGGCTACACCTTC.

The chain has TRBV5-1 and TRBJ2-7; D possibly matches TRBD1 or TRBD2 (6 bases each). CDR1 SGHRS and CDR2 YFSETQ come from the germline V gene. This CDR3 contains 16 residues. V lost 5 bases to trimming and J lost 2 bases, with 20 bases between them. The chain's CDR3 is CASSFRGDTKTYEQYF. CDR3 bases: TGCGCCAGCAGTTTCCGCGGGGACACAAAGACCTACGAGCAGTACTTC.

The chain is built from TRBV30 and TRBJ2-1, with a weak D call TRBD2 (5 bases). From germline, CDR1 is GTSNPN and CDR2 SVGIG (reference sequence). The CDR3 has 14 amino acids. V lost 4 bases and J lost 7, with 17 bases in between. CDR3 sequence: CAWKRSRKGNEQFF. DNA for the CDR3: TGTGCCTGGAAGCGGAGTCGAAAGGGTAATGAGCAGTTCTTC.

The chain combines TRBV3-1 (or the pseudogene TRBV3-2) with TRBJ1-6, with D possibly matching TRBD1 (5 bases). Germline loops: CDR1 LGHDT, CDR2 YNNKEL (reference sequence). The V end was cut by 3 bases, the J end by 6 bases, with 15 bases between. CDR3 length: 16 amino acids. The CDR3 DNA reads TGTGCCAGCAGCCAGGGCCCGGGACCGCGTAATTCACCCCTCCACTTT. Translated, it gives CASSQGPGPRNSPLHF.

The chain has TRBV5-5 and TRBJ2-1; no firm D call. The CDR3 totals 15 residues. V gave up 0 bases and J gave up 6 bases, with 13 bases separating them. Germline lookup yields CDR1 SGHKS and CDR2 YYEKEE (reference sequence). The CDR3 loop reads CASSLGMSSFNEQFF. DNA of the CDR3: TGTGCCAGCAGCTTGGGAATGTCCTCTTTCAATGAGCAGTTCTTC.

The rearrangement joins TRBV7-9 to TRBJ2-7; D remains ambiguous. The CDR3 consists of 14 residues. Germline V gives CDR1 SEHNR, CDR2 FQNEAQ (reference sequence). Trimming removed 5 bases at V and 3 bases at J, with 14 bases between. CDR3 protein: CASSRNGPLYEQYF. The CDR3 DNA reads as TGTGCCAGCAGCAGAAACGGACCACTCTACGAGCAGTACTTC.

The genes are TRBV10-3 and TRBJ2-3, with 10 bases identical to TRBD1. J was trimmed by 4 bases and V by 6 bases; bases with no gene match: 10. The germline V gene has CDR1 ENHRY and CDR2 SYGVKD. The CDR3 covers 16 residues. The CDR3 DNA follows: TGTGCCATCAGGGCCCGGACAGGGGGAGGGCCAGATACGCAGTATTTT. Amino acid sequence: CAIRARTGGGPDTQYF.